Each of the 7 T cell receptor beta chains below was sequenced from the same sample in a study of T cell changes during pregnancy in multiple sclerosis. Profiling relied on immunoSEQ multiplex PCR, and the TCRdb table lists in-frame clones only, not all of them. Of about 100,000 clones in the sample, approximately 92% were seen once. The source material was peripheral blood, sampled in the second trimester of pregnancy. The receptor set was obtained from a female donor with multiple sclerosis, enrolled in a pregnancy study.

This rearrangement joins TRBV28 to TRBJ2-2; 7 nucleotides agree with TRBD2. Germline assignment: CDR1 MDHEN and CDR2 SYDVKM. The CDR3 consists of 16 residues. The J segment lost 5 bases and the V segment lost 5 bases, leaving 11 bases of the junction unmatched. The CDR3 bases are TGTGCCAGCAGTACTAGACTCCGGGGGGTTACCGGGGAGCTGTTTTTT. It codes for CASSTRLRGVTGELFF.

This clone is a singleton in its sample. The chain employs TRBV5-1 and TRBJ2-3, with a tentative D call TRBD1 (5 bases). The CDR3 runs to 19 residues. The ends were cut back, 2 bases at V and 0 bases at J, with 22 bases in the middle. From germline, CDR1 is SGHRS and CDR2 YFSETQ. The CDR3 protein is CASSLGQGFGVASTDTQYF. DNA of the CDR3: TGCGCCAGCAGCTTAGGACAAGGGTTCGGCGTCGCTAGCACAGATACGCAGTATTTT.

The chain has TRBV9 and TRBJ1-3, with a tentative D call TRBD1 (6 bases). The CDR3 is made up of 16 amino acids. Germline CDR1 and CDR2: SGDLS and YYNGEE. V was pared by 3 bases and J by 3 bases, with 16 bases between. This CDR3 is CASSASGRTDGNTIYF. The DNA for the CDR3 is TGTGCCAGCAGCGCATCCGGAAGGACAGATGGAAACACCATATATTTT.

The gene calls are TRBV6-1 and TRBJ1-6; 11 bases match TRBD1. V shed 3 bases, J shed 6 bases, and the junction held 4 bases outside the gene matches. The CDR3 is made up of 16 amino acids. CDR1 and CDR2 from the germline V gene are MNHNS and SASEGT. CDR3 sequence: CASSDRTGGSNSPLHF. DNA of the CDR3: TGTGCCAGCAGTGACAGGACAGGGGGCTCTAATTCACCCCTCCACTTT.

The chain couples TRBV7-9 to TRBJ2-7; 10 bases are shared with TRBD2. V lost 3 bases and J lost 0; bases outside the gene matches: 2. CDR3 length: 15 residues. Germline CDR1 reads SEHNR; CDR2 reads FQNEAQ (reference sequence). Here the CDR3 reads CASSFLAGDSYEQYF. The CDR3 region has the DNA TGTGCCAGCAGCTTTCTAGCGGGAGACTCCTACGAGCAGTACTTC.

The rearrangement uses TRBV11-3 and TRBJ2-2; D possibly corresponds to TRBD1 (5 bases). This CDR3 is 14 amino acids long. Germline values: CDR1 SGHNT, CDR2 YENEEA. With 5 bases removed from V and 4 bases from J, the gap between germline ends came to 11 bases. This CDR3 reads CASSHYQGTGELFF. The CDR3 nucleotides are TGTGCCAGCAGCCATTACCAGGGCACCGGGGAGCTGTTTTTT.

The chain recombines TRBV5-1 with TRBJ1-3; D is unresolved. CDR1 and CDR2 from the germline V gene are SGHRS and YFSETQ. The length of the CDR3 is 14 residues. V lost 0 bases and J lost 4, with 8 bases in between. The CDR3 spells CASSLGGEGNTIYF. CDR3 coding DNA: TGCGCCAGCAGCTTGGGAGGCGAGGGAAACACCATATATTTT.